The clone carrying this TCR beta chain occurred once. Its antigen is as yet unknown. The germline gene is not matched at one end of the junction; a read error may be the cause. Produced via immunoSEQ multiplex PCR; TCRdb's table is partial and in-frame only. The sample shows over 25,000 clones, roughly 90% of them seen only once. This specimen belongs to a study of a mutant IDH1 vaccine in newly diagnosed glioma. As for the study in general: Patients received vaccination from 4-6 weeks after radiotherapy alone, or with temozolomide cycles. Prior therapy was radiotherapy, temozolomide, or both; most received both. The treated population exhibited a male proportion of about 60%, a female proportion of around 40%, and a mean age of around 40 years. General study findings and limits: Changes in top peripheral clonotypes did not appear linked to pseudoprogression.

The CDR3 runs to 14 residues. The V gene's germline CDR1 is LNHDA and CDR2 SQIVND (reference sequence). Time point noted: week 23, last vaccination. Every vaccination contained 300 ug of the mutant IDH1 20-mer peptide and was paired with topical imiquimod. Sequenced material: PBMCs, taken from a glioma patient whose treatment included an IDH1 peptide vaccine. The V call is TRBV19, the J call TRBJ2-7, with no clear D. This TCR was sampled from a man aged 40-49 years with glioma. The CDR3 loop is CATSVGRSNYEQYF. In nucleotides, the CDR3 is TGTGCCACTAGTGTGGGCAGGAGTAACTACGAGCAGTACTTC.